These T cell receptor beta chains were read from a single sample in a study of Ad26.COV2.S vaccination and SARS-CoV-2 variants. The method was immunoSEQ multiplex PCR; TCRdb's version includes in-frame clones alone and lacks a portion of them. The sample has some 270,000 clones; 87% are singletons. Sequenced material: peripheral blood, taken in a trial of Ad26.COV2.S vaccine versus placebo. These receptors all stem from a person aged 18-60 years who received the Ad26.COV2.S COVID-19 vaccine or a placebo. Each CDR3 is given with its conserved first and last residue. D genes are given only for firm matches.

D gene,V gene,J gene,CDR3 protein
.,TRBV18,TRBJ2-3,CASSPPVREGGTDTQYF
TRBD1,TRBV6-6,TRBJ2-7,CASSYTPGTGYEQYF
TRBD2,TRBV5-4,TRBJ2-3,CASSWGLTNTDTQYF
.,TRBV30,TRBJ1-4,CATSGLGYEEKLFF
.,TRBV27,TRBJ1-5,CASSSYRYSNQPQHF
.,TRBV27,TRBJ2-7,CASSLRAYYEQYF
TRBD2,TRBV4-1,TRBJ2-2,CASSQSGLAGGGWRNTGELFF
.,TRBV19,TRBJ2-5,CASSRGRRIETQYF
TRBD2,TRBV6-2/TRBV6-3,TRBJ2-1,CASSYASGYNEQFF
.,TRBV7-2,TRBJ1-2,CASSLAPGNNYGYTF
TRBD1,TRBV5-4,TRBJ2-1,CASSEDRGRNEQFF
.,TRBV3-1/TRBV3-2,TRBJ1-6,CASSRSRENNSPLHF
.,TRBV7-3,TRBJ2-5,CASSLRRGQQETQYF
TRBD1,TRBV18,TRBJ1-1,CASSPLGQAPTEAFF
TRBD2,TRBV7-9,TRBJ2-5,CATSRLAGKETQYF
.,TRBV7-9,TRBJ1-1,CASSPRGVNTEAFF
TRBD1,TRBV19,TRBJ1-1,CASSIRTGQNTEAFF
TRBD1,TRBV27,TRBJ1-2,CASRPGGRGNYGYTF
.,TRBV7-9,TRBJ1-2,CASSLLGVEDGYTF
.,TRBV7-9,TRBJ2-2,CASSGYSDTGELFF
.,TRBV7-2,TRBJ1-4,CASSSAGINEKLFF
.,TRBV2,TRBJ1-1,CASSESEAFF
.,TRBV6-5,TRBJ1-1,CASRTVNTEAFF
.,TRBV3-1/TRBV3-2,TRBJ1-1,CASSPDRFEAFF
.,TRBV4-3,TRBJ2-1,CASSQDVGEYNEQFF
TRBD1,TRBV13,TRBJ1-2,CASSLGQGDGYGYTF
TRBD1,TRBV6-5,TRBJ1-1,CASSYSTGMNTEAFF
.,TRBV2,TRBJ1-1,CATSREGNTEAFF
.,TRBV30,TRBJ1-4,CAWGGLNEKLFF
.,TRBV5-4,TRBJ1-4,CASSQTGSTNEKLFF
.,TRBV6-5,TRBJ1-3,CASSSTLGNTIYF
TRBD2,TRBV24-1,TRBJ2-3,CATGISGVTDTQYF
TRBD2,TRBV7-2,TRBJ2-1,CASSPQRDLRNEQFF
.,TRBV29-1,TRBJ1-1,CSVKRAWGNTEAFF
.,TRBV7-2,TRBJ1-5,CASSLGQDGGSNQPQHF
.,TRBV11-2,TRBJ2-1,CASSLGGGSSYNEQFF
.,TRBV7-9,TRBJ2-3,CASSLRQGSTDTQYF
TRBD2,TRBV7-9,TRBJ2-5,CASSFGTSGQETQYF
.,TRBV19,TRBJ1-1,CASSTPGTPNTEAFF
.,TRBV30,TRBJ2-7,CAWAKDGFNVYF
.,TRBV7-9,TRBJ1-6,CASSLSLSSYNSPLHF
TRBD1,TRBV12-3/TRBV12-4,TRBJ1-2,CASKPTGNYGYTF
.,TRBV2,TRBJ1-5,CASRTANQPQHF
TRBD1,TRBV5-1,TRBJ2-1,CASSFDRGHNNEQFF
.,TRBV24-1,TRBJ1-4,CATSDLQEFRYEKLFF
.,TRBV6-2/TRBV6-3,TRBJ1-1,CASSYSPQRVNTEAFF
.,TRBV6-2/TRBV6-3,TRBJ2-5,CASSYYGGSQYF
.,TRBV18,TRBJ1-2,CASSPLRDSRGYTF
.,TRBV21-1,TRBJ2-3,CAPHHTQYF
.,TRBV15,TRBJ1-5,CATSRDKGLGQPQHF
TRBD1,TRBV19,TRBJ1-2,CASSRPVGTDRGYTF